The clone carrying this T cell receptor (beta chain) was found a few times. What it recognizes is unknown. This specimen comes from a study of T cells after yellow fever vaccination. Overall study findings and caveats: The secondary response showed a weaker magnitude and a faster peak, day 5 versus 15. In FACS-sorted repertoires, abundant clonotypes from the bulk population could appear as contaminants.

The CDR3 is made up of 14 amino acids. The V and J ends lost 6 bases and 3 bases respectively, with 14 bases between them. UMIs and a universal primer site were added when TCR cDNA was made by 5'RACE template switching. TCRdb re-called the 5' RACE reads through MiXCR, storing one row per CDR3 protein. This table holds a few hundred thousand distinct CDR3 sequences, roughly 7.2% found once. The sequencing here drew on CD4+ T cells sorted from PBMCs, taken 15 days after the yellow fever booster vaccination. The TCR originated in a man aged 30 to 45 who received the YFV17D yellow fever vaccine. The genes are TRBV12-3 or TRBV12-4 and TRBJ1-1; no definite D call. The CDR3: CASSFTPGDTEAFF. As DNA, the CDR3 is TGTGCCAGCAGCTTTACACCCGGGGACACTGAAGCTTTCTTT.